A selection of T cell receptor beta chains follows, all from one sample in a study of T cells after yellow fever vaccination. Via MiXCR, TCRdb re-called the 5' RACE reads, giving one row per CDR3 protein. The sample has over 65,000 distinct CDR3 sequences; more than 10% are singletons. The sequenced sample was CD8+ T cells not binding an NS4B(214-222) dextramer, sorted from PBMCs, obtained less than 25 days after the first yellow fever vaccination. These receptor sequences come from a young man who received the YFV17D yellow fever vaccine. Both conserved end residues are part of each CDR3. D genes are given only for firm matches. Clone size is shown for a subset of rows, as once, few, many or a class of expanded clone.

J gene: TRBJ1-1; D gene: .; V gene: TRBV4-2; clone size: once; CDR3 protein: CAIGYGLSTEAFF; CDR3 DNA: TGTGCCATCGGCTACGGGCTATCCACTGAAGCTTTCTTT
J gene: TRBJ1-2; D gene: .; V gene: TRBV6-1; clone size: few; CDR3 protein: CASRPNGEAEGGYTF; CDR3 DNA: TGTGCCAGCAGACCAAACGGGGAGGCGGAGGGCGGCTACACCTTC
J gene: TRBJ2-2; D gene: TRBD1; V gene: TRBV7-9; clone size: few; CDR3 protein: CASSPDRGSTGELFF; CDR3 DNA: TGTGCCAGCAGCCCCGACAGGGGCAGCACCGGGGAGCTGTTTTTT
J gene: TRBJ1-5; D gene: .; V gene: TRBV5-1; clone size: .; CDR3 protein: CASSLDGLNQPQHF; CDR3 DNA: TGCGCCAGCAGCTTGGACGGCCTCAATCAGCCCCAGCATTTT
J gene: TRBJ1-1; D gene: .; V gene: TRBV7-9; clone size: few; CDR3 protein: CASSSIFLGMNTEAFF; CDR3 DNA: TGTGCCAGCAGCTCCATATTCCTAGGTATGAACACTGAAGCTTTCTTT
J gene: TRBJ2-7; D gene: .; V gene: TRBV20-1; clone size: .; CDR3 protein: CSARRPGTDYEQYF; CDR3 DNA: TGCAGTGCTAGACGACCCGGGACCGACTACGAGCAGTACTTC
J gene: TRBJ2-1; D gene: TRBD2; V gene: TRBV4-2; clone size: few; CDR3 protein: CASSQPPGGSNNEQFF; CDR3 DNA: TGTGCCAGCAGCCAACCACCGGGGGGGTCTAACAATGAGCAGTTCTTC
J gene: TRBJ2-7; D gene: .; V gene: TRBV9; clone size: .; CDR3 protein: CASSVGAGSAEQYF; CDR3 DNA: TGTGCCAGCAGCGTAGGTGCAGGAAGTGCCGAGCAGTACTTC
J gene: TRBJ1-2; D gene: .; V gene: TRBV7-3; clone size: few; CDR3 protein: CASSPHPRDPYGYTF; CDR3 DNA: TGTGCCAGCAGCCCTCACCCTCGGGATCCATATGGCTACACCTTC
J gene: TRBJ2-3; D gene: .; V gene: TRBV7-8; clone size: few; CDR3 protein: CASSLYRPITDTQYF; CDR3 DNA: TGTGCCAGCAGCTTATATCGACCAATCACAGATACGCAGTATTTT
J gene: TRBJ2-1; D gene: .; V gene: TRBV14; clone size: .; CDR3 protein: CASSHIAGRGNEQFF; CDR3 DNA: TGTGCCAGCAGCCACATCGCAGGGAGGGGGAATGAGCAGTTCTTC
J gene: TRBJ2-7; D gene: TRBD1; V gene: TRBV19; clone size: .; CDR3 protein: CASSFRGKSEQYF; CDR3 DNA: TGTGCCAGTAGTTTCAGGGGGAAGAGCGAGCAGTACTTC
J gene: TRBJ2-4; D gene: TRBD1; V gene: TRBV11-1; clone size: .; CDR3 protein: CASSSTGAAKNIQYF; CDR3 DNA: TGTGCCAGCAGCTCCACAGGGGCTGCCAAAAACATTCAGTACTTC
J gene: TRBJ2-3; D gene: .; V gene: TRBV10-3; clone size: few; CDR3 protein: CAISVASRTDTQYF; CDR3 DNA: TGTGCCATCAGTGTGGCTAGTAGGACAGATACGCAGTATTTT
J gene: TRBJ1-1; D gene: TRBD1; V gene: TRBV5-1; clone size: .; CDR3 protein: CASSKRQGMNTEAFF; CDR3 DNA: TGCGCCAGCAGCAAGAGACAGGGGATGAACACTGAAGCTTTCTTT
J gene: TRBJ2-3; D gene: .; V gene: TRBV4-1; clone size: .; CDR3 protein: CASSQGAPRGLGTDTQYF; CDR3 DNA: TGCGCCAGCAGCCAAGGCGCACCTCGGGGGCTAGGGACAGATACGCAGTATTTT
J gene: TRBJ2-2; D gene: TRBD2; V gene: TRBV4-3; clone size: few; CDR3 protein: CASSPEAGANTGELFF; CDR3 DNA: TGCGCCAGCAGCCCCGAAGCGGGGGCCAACACCGGGGAGCTGTTTTTT
J gene: TRBJ1-2; D gene: .; V gene: TRBV6-5; clone size: few; CDR3 protein: CASTPDRNGYTF; CDR3 DNA: TGTGCCAGCACCCCAGACAGAAATGGCTACACCTTC
J gene: TRBJ2-1; D gene: .; V gene: TRBV11-1; clone size: .; CDR3 protein: CASSPPLAYLKQFF; CDR3 DNA: TGTGCCAGCAGCCCCCCACTAGCCTACCTTAAGCAGTTCTTC
J gene: TRBJ1-2; D gene: .; V gene: TRBV4-2; clone size: .; CDR3 protein: CASSPPARAAYGYTF; CDR3 DNA: TGTGCCAGCAGCCCCCCGGCAAGGGCCGCCTATGGCTACACCTTC
J gene: TRBJ2-1; D gene: TRBD1; V gene: TRBV11-1; clone size: .; CDR3 protein: CASSPPLLTGYIPLGNEQFF; CDR3 DNA: TGTGCCAGCAGCCCTCCCCTCCTGACAGGGTATATCCCCCTGGGGAATGAGCAGTTCTTC
J gene: TRBJ2-2; D gene: .; V gene: TRBV2; clone size: once; CDR3 protein: CASRQGLVTGELFF; CDR3 DNA: TGTGCCAGCAGACAGGGTTTGGTCACCGGGGAGCTGTTTTTT
J gene: TRBJ2-2; D gene: .; V gene: TRBV5-1; clone size: .; CDR3 protein: CASSPVYTGELFF; CDR3 DNA: TGCGCCAGCAGTCCGGTCTACACCGGGGAGCTGTTTTTT
J gene: TRBJ2-7; D gene: .; V gene: TRBV15; clone size: .; CDR3 protein: CATSIDSSYEQYF; CDR3 DNA: TGTGCCACCAGCATCGACAGCTCCTACGAGCAGTACTTC
J gene: TRBJ2-1; D gene: .; V gene: TRBV6-1; clone size: .; CDR3 protein: CASTAGAPNEQFF; CDR3 DNA: TGTGCCAGCACCGCAGGGGCCCCCAATGAGCAGTTCTTC
J gene: TRBJ2-1; D gene: TRBD2; V gene: TRBV6-1; clone size: few; CDR3 protein: CASSDGRAGDLSEQFF; CDR3 DNA: TGTGCCAGCAGCGACGGTAGGGCGGGAGATTTGAGTGAGCAGTTCTTC
J gene: TRBJ1-3; D gene: .; V gene: TRBV7-6; clone size: .; CDR3 protein: CASRSFGESSGNTIYF; CDR3 DNA: TGTGCCAGCAGATCATTTGGGGAATCCTCTGGAAACACCATATATTTT
J gene: TRBJ2-7; D gene: .; V gene: TRBV20-1; clone size: .; CDR3 protein: CSATGRHTYEQYF; CDR3 DNA: TGCAGTGCTACGGGACGGCATACCTACGAGCAGTACTTC
J gene: TRBJ1-1; D gene: TRBD1; V gene: TRBV5-6; clone size: few; CDR3 protein: CASSPRGGLTEAFF; CDR3 DNA: TGTGCCAGCAGCCCCAGGGGGGGGCTCACTGAAGCTTTCTTT
J gene: TRBJ2-7; D gene: TRBD1; V gene: TRBV3-1; clone size: many; CDR3 protein: CASSLDRGSYYEQYF; CDR3 DNA: TGTGCCAGCAGCTTGGACAGGGGGAGTTACTACGAGCAGTACTTC
J gene: TRBJ2-1; D gene: TRBD2; V gene: TRBV4-2; clone size: .; CDR3 protein: CASSHDGLEGNEQFF; CDR3 DNA: TGTGCCAGCAGCCATGACGGACTAGAGGGCAATGAGCAGTTCTTC
J gene: TRBJ2-7; D gene: .; V gene: TRBV4-3; clone size: few; CDR3 protein: CASSQVRGTYEQYF; CDR3 DNA: TGCGCCAGCAGCCAAGTTAGGGGGACCTACGAGCAGTACTTC
J gene: TRBJ1-5; D gene: .; V gene: TRBV27; clone size: many; CDR3 protein: CASSFPGADQPQHF; CDR3 DNA: TGTGCCAGCAGTTTCCCAGGGGCCGATCAGCCCCAGCATTTT
J gene: TRBJ2-5; D gene: .; V gene: TRBV29-1; clone size: many; CDR3 protein: CSVGTNWYQETQYF; CDR3 DNA: TGCAGCGTTGGAACCAATTGGTACCAAGAGACCCAGTACTTC
J gene: TRBJ2-1; D gene: TRBD1; V gene: TRBV10-3; clone size: many; CDR3 protein: CAIRTGTGPYNEQFF; CDR3 DNA: TGTGCCATCAGGACCGGGACAGGGCCTTACAATGAGCAGTTCTTC
J gene: TRBJ1-4; D gene: TRBD1; V gene: TRBV27; clone size: few; CDR3 protein: CASSTHGQGFEKLFF; CDR3 DNA: TGTGCCAGCAGTACCCACGGACAGGGTTTTGAAAAACTGTTTTTT
J gene: TRBJ2-1; D gene: TRBD2; V gene: TRBV20-1; clone size: .; CDR3 protein: CSASHSGGPFDEQFF; CDR3 DNA: TGCAGTGCTAGCCATAGCGGGGGACCATTCGATGAGCAGTTCTTC
J gene: TRBJ1-1; D gene: TRBD1; V gene: TRBV7-9; clone size: .; CDR3 protein: CASSSPPGTEFYTEAFF; CDR3 DNA: TGTGCCAGCAGCTCCCCCCCCGGGACAGAGTTTTACACTGAAGCTTTCTTT
J gene: TRBJ2-2; D gene: TRBD1; V gene: TRBV6-5; clone size: .; CDR3 protein: CASSFGTGKVTGELFF; CDR3 DNA: TGTGCCAGCAGTTTTGGGACAGGGAAGGTCACCGGGGAGCTGTTTTTT
J gene: TRBJ1-1; D gene: .; V gene: TRBV2; clone size: few; CDR3 protein: CASSVAEGKGDTEAFF; CDR3 DNA: TGTGCCAGCAGTGTGGCGGAGGGAAAAGGGGACACTGAAGCTTTCTTT
J gene: TRBJ2-6; D gene: .; V gene: TRBV4-3; clone size: .; CDR3 protein: CASSQGNSPSGANVLTF; CDR3 DNA: TGCGCCAGCAGCCAAGGCAACAGTCCCTCTGGGGCCAACGTCCTGACTTTC
J gene: TRBJ2-7; D gene: .; V gene: TRBV4-1; clone size: few; CDR3 protein: CASSQEEKSRLDRTYEQYF; CDR3 DNA: TGCGCCAGCAGCCAAGAAGAAAAGTCTCGGCTAGACCGGACCTACGAGCAGTACTTC
J gene: TRBJ1-1; D gene: TRBD1; V gene: TRBV6-5; clone size: few; CDR3 protein: CASSWRQGGNTEAFF; CDR3 DNA: TGTGCCAGCAGTTGGCGACAGGGGGGGAACACTGAAGCTTTCTTT
J gene: TRBJ1-1; D gene: TRBD1; V gene: TRBV7-6; clone size: .; CDR3 protein: CASSKTGGLDTEAFF; CDR3 DNA: TGTGCCAGCAGCAAGACAGGGGGTCTCGACACTGAAGCTTTCTTT
J gene: TRBJ1-5; D gene: .; V gene: TRBV9; clone size: .; CDR3 protein: CASSVDGDSNQPQHF; CDR3 DNA: TGTGCCAGCAGCGTGGACGGTGATAGCAATCAGCCCCAGCATTTT
J gene: TRBJ2-3; D gene: .; V gene: TRBV4-2; clone size: .; CDR3 protein: CASRVEGAADTQYF; CDR3 DNA: TGTGCCAGCAGAGTGGAGGGGGCCGCGGATACGCAGTATTTT
J gene: TRBJ2-3; D gene: TRBD2; V gene: TRBV10-2; clone size: .; CDR3 protein: CASRGGTGGTDTQYF; CDR3 DNA: TGCGCCAGCAGAGGTGGAACGGGGGGGACAGATACGCAGTATTTT
J gene: TRBJ2-2; D gene: .; V gene: TRBV29-1; clone size: .; CDR3 protein: CSVPGRDTGELFF; CDR3 DNA: TGCAGCGTGCCGGGACGGGACACCGGGGAGCTGTTTTTT
J gene: TRBJ1-6; D gene: TRBD1; V gene: TRBV7-9; clone size: .; CDR3 protein: CASRYTGDPNSPLHF; CDR3 DNA: TGTGCCAGCAGATACACAGGGGATCCTAATTCACCCCTCCACTTT
J gene: TRBJ1-4; D gene: .; V gene: TRBV12-3/TRBV12-4; clone size: few; CDR3 protein: CASSRRFF; CDR3 DNA: TGTGCCAGCAGCCGACGGTTTTTT
J gene: TRBJ2-2; D gene: .; V gene: TRBV12-3/TRBV12-4; clone size: .; CDR3 protein: CASRDGTGELFF; CDR3 DNA: TGTGCCAGCCGTGACGGCACCGGGGAGCTGTTTTTT
J gene: TRBJ2-7; D gene: TRBD2; V gene: TRBV29-1; clone size: .; CDR3 protein: CSALDRGLAGVEQYF; CDR3 DNA: TGCAGCGCCCTCGATAGGGGACTAGCGGGGGTCGAGCAGTACTTC